This T cell receptor beta chain comes out of a study of blood T cells in healthy people across ages. Study-wide context: The template switching approach captured approximately one barcoded beta molecule for every two T cells.

There are many counts of this clonotype. The authors ran a second PCR of roughly 6 to 12 cycles using a sample-barcoded 5' primer and a J-beta primer mix. TCRdb ran MiXCR on the 5' RACE reads and lists one entry per CDR3 protein. The sample holds about 1.7 million distinct CDR3 sequences, 28% seen once. Germline V gene sequence: CDR1 SNHLY, CDR2 FYNNEI. Trimming at V came to 6 bases and at J to 7 bases, leaving 11 bases not matched to a gene. There are 15 residues in the CDR3. The TCR originated in a woman aged 25-40 years in good health. Source material: blood. The chain combines TRBV2 with TRBJ1-2, with TRBD1 identical over 10 bases. The CDR3 coding sequence is TGTGCCAGCAGCCTCACGGGACAGGGGATCGCTGGCTACACCTTC. It specifies CASSLTGQGIAGYTF.